One and the same sample provided the 24 T cell receptor beta chains below, sequenced in a study of T-cell memory formation after mild COVID-19. TCRdb ran MiXCR on the 5' RACE reads and lists one entry per CDR3 protein. The table has under 150,000 distinct CDR3 sequences, approximately 15% seen once. Sequenced input: PBMCs or a T cell subset sorted from them (not recorded which). The receptors come from an adult woman who had mild COVID-19 (a few samples of this study predate the infection). Cell type and time point are not known.

The gene calls are TRBV6-5 and TRBJ2-7; 9 nucleotides match TRBD2. V was pared by 6 bases and J by 3 bases, with 9 bases of the junction left unmatched. This CDR3 is 15 amino acids long. Germline CDR1 is MNHEY and CDR2 is SVGAGI. CDR3 nucleotides: TGTGCCAGCAGCACGAGGCGGGGGGGGTACTACGAGCAGTACTTC. Translating it yields CASSTRRGGYYEQYF.

The chain carries TRBV9 and TRBJ2-1; the D gene is possibly TRBD2 (6 bases). Germline V gives CDR1 SGDLS, CDR2 YYNGEE. The CDR3 covers 14 residues. Deletions cut 4 bases from V and 5 bases from J, with 13 bases between. CDR3 sequence reads: CASSPGTPHNEQFF. The CDR3 region has the DNA TGTGCCAGCAGCCCCGGGACTCCTCACAATGAGCAGTTCTTC.

The table lists this clonotype with many counts. This chain joins TRBV20-1 and TRBJ2-5; the D gene is possibly TRBD1 (6 bases). There are 15 residues in the CDR3. Germline lookup yields CDR1 DFQATT and CDR2 SNEGSKA (reference sequence). V lost 1 base, J lost 2 bases, and 14 bases lay in between. CDR3 loop: CSARVPGHPQETQYF. CDR3 DNA: TGCAGTGCTAGAGTACCGGGACACCCGCAAGAGACCCAGTACTTC.

This clonotype was seen a few times. The chain has TRBV12-3 or TRBV12-4 and TRBJ1-4; possibly TRBD1 for D (5 bases). The CDR3 consists of 13 residues. V was clipped by 6 bases and J by 7 bases, with 12 bases between them. The CDR3 bases are TGTGCCAGCAGCTACGGGGGGTCTGAAAAACTGTTTTTT. Protein: CASSYGGSEKLFF.

This clonotype was detected a few times. The chain recombines TRBV19 with TRBJ1-2; no clear D. Per germline, CDR1 LNHDA and CDR2 SQIVND (reference sequence). The CDR3 runs 14 residues. Trimming took 3 bases from V and 5 from J, leaving 13 bases between them. The CDR3 DNA reads as TGTGCCAGTAGTATTTTGGGATATCGGTATGGCTACACCTTC. It is translated as CASSILGYRYGYTF.

CDR3 sequence reads: CATRGGNTEAFF. CDR3 in DNA: TGTGCCACCAGAGGTGGGAACACTGAAGCTTTCTTT. The chain joins TRBV24-1 to TRBJ1-1; D gene unclear. The CDR3 is 12 residues long. Trimming removed 7 bases at V and 1 base at J, with 6 bases between. Germline CDR1 KGHDR, CDR2 SFDVKD.

This clonotype has more than one count but fewer than ten. The J gene is TRBJ2-1, the V gene TRBV7-2, with D uncertain. Germline CDR1 reads SGHTA; CDR2 reads FQGNSA. Trimming took 0 bases from V and 8 from J, leaving 5 bases between them. The CDR3 contains 12 residues. CDR3 DNA: TGTGCCAGCAGCTTAGCGGGGTATGAGCAGTTCTTC. It is translated as CASSLAGYEQFF.

This chain joins TRBV7-8 and TRBJ2-1; D is unresolved. The CDR3 contains 14 residues. The V and J ends lost 2 bases and 4 bases respectively, with 9 bases between them. The germline gives CDR1 SGHVS, CDR2 FQNEAQ. CDR3 in amino acids: CASSLRKLYNEQFF. Written as DNA, the CDR3 is TGTGCCAGCAGCTTAAGGAAACTTTACAATGAGCAGTTCTTC.

The V gene is TRBV5-4, the J gene TRBJ2-5, with no clear D. The V gene lost 3 bases and the J gene lost 7 bases, with 10 bases spanning the gap. CDR1 is SGHNT, CDR2 YYREEE, per germline (reference sequence). This CDR3 is 12 amino acids long. CDR3 loop: CASSWEEGTQYF. CDR3 DNA: TGTGCCAGCAGCTGGGAAGAAGGGACCCAGTACTTC.

The rearrangement uses TRBV29-1 and TRBJ2-2; D unclear. Germline V gene sequence: CDR1 SQVTM, CDR2 ANQGSEA. CDR3 length equals 11 residues. The germline V and J ends were trimmed by 5 bases and 5 bases, with 6 bases remaining between them. CDR3 sequence (DNA): TGCAGCGTTTTTAGTACCGGGGAGCTGTTTTTT. This gives the protein CSVFSTGELFF.

This clonotype appeared a few times. The rearrangement joins TRBV2 to TRBJ1-5; 8 bases agree with TRBD1. Germline V gene data show CDR1 as SNHLY and CDR2 as FYNNEI. J gave up 3 bases and V 7 bases, and 5 bases lay outside the gene matches. This CDR3 has 14 amino acids. For the CDR3, the DNA is TGTGCCAGCACTATGACAGGGGCCAATCAGCCCCAGCATTTT. Amino acids: CASTMTGANQPQHF.

The gene calls are TRBV6-6 and TRBJ2-1, with TRBD2 matching 11 bases. V was clipped by 2 bases and J by 8 bases; unmatched bases: 11. The CDR3 length is 17 residues. Germline assignment: CDR1 MNHNY and CDR2 SVGAGI (reference sequence). CDR3: CASSYPSLAGGGDEQFF. CDR3 nucleotides: TGTGCCAGCAGTTACCCATCGCTAGCGGGGGGTGGCGATGAGCAGTTCTTC.

This clonotype was seen only a few times. The chain employs TRBV27 and TRBJ2-3; 10 positions agree with TRBD2. The CDR3 spans 17 residues. Trimming cost V 3 bases and J 0 bases; bases outside gene matches: 6. The germline V gene has CDR1 MNHEY and CDR2 SMNVEV (reference sequence). CDR3 in amino acids: CASSLTSGGVSTDTQYF. Written as DNA, the CDR3 is TGTGCCAGCAGTTTGACCAGCGGGGGGGTAAGCACAGATACGCAGTATTTT.

This chain links TRBV12-3 or TRBV12-4 with TRBJ2-3; 13 positions match TRBD2. J gave up 3 bases and V 5 bases, and 5 bases lay outside the gene matches. The CDR3 is made up of 16 amino acids. The CDR3 DNA reads TGTGCCAGCAGTCGGACTAGCGGGAGTGAGACAGATACGCAGTATTTT. Translating it yields CASSRTSGSETDTQYF.

The rearrangement links TRBV19 to TRBJ1-1; D possibly corresponds to TRBD1 (5 bases). This CDR3 comprises 13 residues. Germline values: CDR1 LNHDA, CDR2 SQIVND (reference sequence). The V end was cut by 10 bases, the J end by 6 bases, with 18 bases between. As DNA, the CDR3 is TGTGCCACGGGCCCCCCGGGGGTGCCTGAAGCTTTCTTT. Protein product: CATGPPGVPEAFF. Full variable domain (rest looked up from reference TRBV19 and TRBJ1-1): DGGITQSPKYLFRKEGQNVTLSCEQNLNHDAMYWYRQDPGQGLRLIYYSQIVNDFQKGDIAEGYSVSREKKESFPLTVTSAQKNPTAFYLCATGPPGVPEAFFGQGTRLTVV.

The V call is TRBV5-1, the J call TRBJ2-7, with D possibly being TRBD1 (6 bases). V was shortened by 5 bases and J by 1 base, with 10 bases between the two germline ends. CDR3 length: 13 residues. In germline, CDR1 is SGHRS, CDR2 YFSETQ. DNA for the CDR3: TGCGCCAGCAGAGCACAGGGTTCCTACGAGCAGTACTTC. Encoded protein: CASRAQGSYEQYF.

This clonotype was detected only a few times. This chain connects TRBV12-3 or TRBV12-4 to TRBJ2-1, with 8 bases identical to TRBD2. The CDR3 runs to 13 residues. V gave up 9 bases and J gave up 3 bases; unmatched junction bases: 4. This CDR3 reads CASRTSRYNEQFF. The CDR3 DNA is TGTGCCAGTAGGACTAGCCGCTACAATGAGCAGTTCTTC.

The V gene is TRBV11-2, the J gene TRBJ1-2, with 10 bases aligning to TRBD1. The CDR3 length is 17 residues. Losses at the gene ends were 1 base for V and 6 bases for J; bases not matched to a gene: 11. Germline V gene lookup returns CDR1 SGHAT and CDR2 FQNNGV. CDR3 in amino acids: CASSLVLLGTGDNGYTF. The CDR3 nucleotides read TGTGCCAGCAGCTTAGTCCTTCTTGGGACAGGGGATAATGGCTACACCTTC.

This clonotype was counted only a few times. This chain uses TRBV3-1 with TRBJ2-7; D possibly corresponds to TRBD1 (5 bases). Trimming pared 0 bases from V and 3 bases from J, leaving 6 bases between. There are 13 residues in the CDR3. The germline V gene has CDR1 LGHDT and CDR2 YNNKEL (reference sequence). As DNA, the CDR3 is TGTGCCAGCAGCCAAGACAGGGTCTACGAGCAGTACTTC. Its translation: CASSQDRVYEQYF.

This clonotype was seen a few times. The chain uses TRBV7-2 and TRBJ1-5; D is undetermined. Trimming took off 5 bases at V and 7 bases at J, with 9 bases between the two ends. Germline V gene lookup returns CDR1 SGHTA and CDR2 FQGNSA. CDR3 length: 12 amino acids. CDR3 sequence (DNA): TGTGCCAGCAGCGCCATCGGGCAGCCCCAGCATTTT. The encoded protein is CASSAIGQPQHF.

J is TRBJ2-7 and V is TRBV12-3 or TRBV12-4; the match to TRBD2 covers 9 bases. With V trimmed by 6 bases and J by 6 bases, 12 bases remained unmatched. This CDR3 region has 15 residues. The CDR3 protein is CASRPGTSFMGEQYF. Here the CDR3 DNA reads TGTGCCAGCAGACCCGGGACTAGCTTCATGGGCGAGCAGTACTTC.

Notes on this clonotype: One junction end does not reproduce the germline sequence, and a read error may be involved. DNA of the CDR3: TGTGCCAGCAGCGAAGTTGCCGGGACAGTTTCCTACGAGCAGTACTTC. Translated: CASSEVAGTVSYEQYF. The chain employs TRBV2 and TRBJ2-7; 7 bases align to TRBD1. The length of the CDR3 is 16 residues. The germline gives CDR1 SNHLY, CDR2 FYNNEI.

Here the CDR3 DNA reads TGCAGTGCTAGATCAGGCAATCAGCCCCAGCATTTT. It translates to CSARSGNQPQHF. The chain links TRBV20-1 to TRBJ1-5; D uncertain. The CDR3 loop spans 12 amino acids. The V end lost 2 bases, the J end lost 2 bases, and 4 bases lay between the germline ends. In germline, CDR1 is DFQATT, CDR2 SNEGSKA (reference sequence).

This clonotype was detected a few times. The chain couples TRBV18 to TRBJ2-6; D may correspond to TRBD1 or TRBD2 (5 bases each). Deletions cut 3 bases from V and 12 bases from J, with 12 bases between. CDR3 length equals 13 residues. Germline CDR1 and CDR2: KGHSH and LQKENI. CDR3 loop: CASSPGTGSVLTF. CDR3 sequence (DNA): TGTGCCAGCTCACCCGGGACGGGGAGCGTCCTGACTTTC.